The 17 T cell receptor beta chains in this list originate from one sample, sequenced in a study of CD8 T cells in Susac syndrome. Roughly 0.45 to 1 ug RNA was reverse transcribed with random hexamers. TCRdb processed the immunoSEQ multiplex PCR reads anew with MiXCR; each CDR3 protein has one entry. The data hold 150,000 to 200,000 distinct CDR3 sequences, with approximately 96% observed a single time. Sequencing was done on a sample of CD8+ T cells from PBMCs. The receptor source for this set is a human donor with multiple sclerosis.

V and J are TRBV29-1 and TRBJ2-5; TRBD2 matches 16 bases. The V gene's germline CDR1 is SQVTM and CDR2 ANQGSEA. The trim removed 0 bases at V and 4 bases at J, leaving 11 bases unmatched. The CDR3 contains 19 residues. The CDR3: CSVEDNSGLAGGPPETQYF. DNA of the CDR3: TGCAGCGTTGAAGATAACTCGGGACTAGCGGGAGGGCCCCCAGAGACCCAGTACTTC. Together with reference TRBV29-1 and TRBJ2-5, the CDR3 gives the full variable domain: SAVISQKPSRDICQRGTSLTIQCQVDSQVTMMFWYRQQPGQSLTLIATANQGSEATYESGFVIDKFPISRPNLTFSTLTVSNMSPEDSSIYLCSVEDNSGLAGGPPETQYFGPGTRLLVL.

The CDR3 here is CASSETSGDYGYTF. The CDR3 DNA is TGTGCCAGCAGTGAGACTTCAGGGGACTATGGCTACACCTTC. The genes are TRBV6-5 and TRBJ1-2, with D perhaps matching TRBD1 (6 bases). This CDR3 comprises 14 residues. Between the trimmed V and J ends, which lost 5 bases and 3 bases, there was a span of 13 bases. Per the germline V gene, CDR1 is MNHEY and CDR2 is SVGAGI.

This clonotype has a single count. The genes are TRBV9 and TRBJ2-3, with 7 positions matching TRBD1. This CDR3 comprises 15 residues. The trim removed 4 bases at V and 3 bases at J, leaving 8 bases unmatched. Germline V gene data show CDR1 as SGDLS and CDR2 as YYNGEE. The CDR3 coding sequence is TGTGCCAGCAGCACCGGGACAGTCGGAACAGATACGCAGTATTTT. It codes for CASSTGTVGTDTQYF.

In the case of this clonotype: Compared with germline, one end of the junction differs, possibly owing to a read error. V and J are TRBV29-1 and TRBJ2-1; possibly TRBD2 for D (7 bases). CDR1 SQVTM and CDR2 ANQGSEA come from the germline V gene. This CDR3 region has 14 residues. As DNA, the CDR3 is TGCGGCGTTGAAGGGGGGGCTATCGGTTATGAGCAGTTCTTC. Translation: CGVEGGAIGYEQFF.

The V gene is TRBV9, the J gene TRBJ2-7; 10 bases are shared with TRBD2. Trimming removed 0 bases from V and 3 bases from J; junction bases left unmatched: 3. This CDR3 is 15 amino acids long. Looked up from germline, CDR1 is SGDLS and CDR2 is YYNGEE. The CDR3 here is CASSVVPSGGYEQYF. In DNA form, the CDR3 reads TGTGCCAGCAGCGTAGTTCCTAGCGGGGGCTACGAGCAGTACTTC.

The genes are TRBV2 and TRBJ2-3, with D perhaps TRBD2 (5 bases). Germline CDR1 and CDR2: SNHLY and FYNNEI. The CDR3 sequence is 15 residues long. V lost 2 bases to trimming and J lost 5 bases, with 14 bases between them. The CDR3 reads CASSELRTGRDTQYF. The CDR3 DNA is TGTGCCAGCAGTGAACTCCGGACGGGGAGAGATACGCAGTATTTT. The complete variable domain, with remaining parts taken from reference TRBV2 and TRBJ2-3, reads EPEVTQTPSHQVTQMGQEVILRCVPISNHLYFYWYRQILGQKVEFLVSFYNNEISEKSEIFDDQFSVERPDGSNFTLKIRSTKLEDSAMYFCASSELRTGRDTQYFGPGTRLTVL.

This chain joins TRBV20-1 and TRBJ1-5; TRBD1 matches 9 bases. V shed 5 bases, J shed 4 bases, and the junction held 12 bases outside the gene matches. This CDR3 contains 16 residues. The germline gives CDR1 DFQATT, CDR2 SNEGSKA (reference sequence). CDR3 sequence reads: CSAHPFGTGINQPQHF. CDR3 DNA sequence: TGCAGTGCTCACCCGTTTGGGACAGGGATAAATCAGCCCCAGCATTTT.

This chain joins TRBV29-1 and TRBJ2-7; D is uncertain. V was trimmed by 4 bases and J by 3 bases, leaving 7 bases between them. From germline, CDR1 is SQVTM and CDR2 ANQGSEA. There are 11 residues in the CDR3. The CDR3 loop is CSVVVGYEQYF. CDR3 coding DNA: TGCAGCGTTGTTGTGGGCTACGAGCAGTACTTC.

This clonotype showed up just once. The CDR3 nucleotides read TGTGCCAGCAGCCAAGATATCCTAGCGGGAGGGTCTGAGCAGTTCTTC. This translates into CASSQDILAGGSEQFF. V gene TRBV3-1 combines with J gene TRBJ2-1; 12 positions agree with TRBD2. The germline V gene has CDR1 LGHDT and CDR2 YNNKEL (reference sequence). The CDR3 extends over 16 amino acids. V lost 0 bases to trimming and J lost 9 bases; unmatched junction nucleotides: 6.

The chain links TRBV13 to TRBJ1-3; D is uncertain. The length of the CDR3 is 15 residues. V lost 0 bases and J 0 bases, leaving 6 bases between the germline ends. Germline CDR1 is PRHDT and CDR2 is FYEKMQ (reference sequence). In nucleotides, the CDR3 is TGTGCCAGCAGCTTAGGCCGTGACTCTGGAAACACCATATATTTT. Amino acid sequence: CASSLGRDSGNTIYF.

The chain couples TRBV11-2 to TRBJ1-6; 8 bases are a match to TRBD1. Germline CDR1 is SGHAT and CDR2 is FQNNGV. V lost 5 bases and J lost 9; bases outside the gene matches: 6. The CDR3 spans 14 residues. CDR3 DNA sequence: TGTGCCAGCAGCCGTGGACAGGGTACTTCACCCCTCCACTTT. It yields the protein CASSRGQGTSPLHF. The full variable domain, in which reference TRBV11-2 and TRBJ1-6 provide the parts outside the CDR3, is EAGVAQSPRYKIIEKRQSVAFWCNPISGHATLYWYQQILGQGPKLLIQFQNNGVVDDSQLPKDRFSAERLKGVDSTLKIQPAKLEDSAVYLCASSRGQGTSPLHFGNGTRLTVT.

The genes are TRBV27 and TRBJ2-7; 10 bases agree with TRBD1. Trimming took 4 bases from V and 6 from J; bases not matched to a gene: 3. The CDR3 runs to 13 residues. Germline values: CDR1 MNHEY, CDR2 SMNVEV (reference sequence). As DNA, the CDR3 is TGTGCCAGCAGTTGGGACAGGGGATCCGAGCAGTACTTC. It yields the protein CASSWDRGSEQYF.

The V gene is TRBV15, the J gene TRBJ2-5, with D unresolved. CDR1 and CDR2 (germline): LNHNV, YYDKDF (reference sequence). Deletions cut 1 base from V and 7 bases from J, with 13 bases between. This CDR3 is 14 amino acids long. CDR3 nucleotides: TGTGCCACCAGCAGAGGGTTAACCACCCCGACCCAGTACTTC. Its translation: CATSRGLTTPTQYF. Full variable domain (outside the CDR3, taken from reference TRBV15 and TRBJ2-5): DAMVIQNPRYQVTQFGKPVTLSCSQTLNHNVMYWYQQKSSQAPKLLFHYYDKDFNNEADTPDNFQSRRPNTSFCFLDIRSPGLGDTAMYLCATSRGLTTPTQYFGPGTRLLVL.

J is TRBJ2-7 and V is TRBV28; a possible D gene is TRBD2 (6 bases). The CDR3 contains 18 residues. The V and J ends lost 5 bases and 5 bases respectively, with 28 bases between them. Germline V gene sequence: CDR1 MDHEN, CDR2 SYDVKM. The CDR3 nucleotides are TGTGCCAGCAGTCCACCCCGAGCAGCGGGCTTCGGAGGCGACGAGCAGTACTTC. As protein: CASSPPRAAGFGGDEQYF.

The chain has TRBV6-5 and TRBJ1-1; D gene uncertain. The V and J ends lost 0 bases and 3 bases respectively, with 5 bases between them. CDR3 length: 13 amino acids. Germline V gene lookup returns CDR1 MNHEY and CDR2 SVGAGI. CDR3 residues: CASSYSVDTEAFF. The CDR3 DNA reads TGTGCCAGCAGTTACTCGGTGGACACTGAAGCTTTCTTT.

The chain recombines TRBV30 with TRBJ1-5; D unclear. The CDR3 consists of 14 residues. V lost 2 bases, J lost 6 bases, and 14 bases lay in between. The germline V gene has CDR1 GTSNPN and CDR2 SVGIG (reference sequence). CDR3 sequence (DNA): TGTGCCTGGAGTCTCGGGAGAGGCGGTCAGCCCCAGCATTTT. This codes for CAWSLGRGGQPQHF.

The gene calls are TRBV3-1 and TRBJ2-5; TRBD2 aligns across 9 bases. This CDR3 spans 14 amino acids. Trimming removed 4 bases from V and 2 bases from J; junction bases left unmatched: 2. Germline CDR1 LGHDT, CDR2 YNNKEL (reference sequence). The CDR3 DNA follows: TGTGCCAGCAGCCCCAGCGGGAGGCAAGAGACCCAGTACTTC. Residues: CASSPSGRQETQYF.